This T cell receptor (beta chain) is from a study of shared clonotypes between healthy human individuals. The repertoire was sequenced with immunoSEQ multiplex PCR; TCRdb's copy has only in-frame clones and lacks some. The sample lists 2 million or so clones, roughly 94% occurring once. The CDR3 extends over 12 amino acids. The V gene lost 8 bases and the J gene lost 4 bases, with 9 bases spanning the gap. CDR1 is GTSNPN and CDR2 is SVGIG in the germline V gene (reference sequence). Only CD45RO-negative cells positively selected for CCR7 counted as naive CD8 cells, so terminally differentiated effector memory CD45RA+ cells were excluded. The healthy adult donors were HIV-negative and reported no recent acute infections or vaccinations.

The rearrangement uses TRBV30 and TRBJ1-6; D unclear. The source is a man in his late teens or twenties in good health. Sequenced material: naive CD8+ T cells sorted from blood. The CDR3 DNA is TGTGCCGGTGACGTTTATAATTCACCCCTCCACTTT. Amino acid sequence: CAGDVYNSPLHF.